The rows below give T cell receptor beta chains drawn from one sample of a study of CD8 T cells in Susac syndrome. In TCRdb, the immunoSEQ multiplex PCR reads were re-called with MiXCR into one record per CDR3 protein. The sample consists of fewer than 350,000 distinct CDR3 sequences, just over 90% of them appearing once. The sample was CD4+ T cells from PBMCs. These receptors were collected from a human donor with multiple sclerosis. CDR3s include the opening cysteine and the closing phenylalanine or tryptophan. D genes are given only for firm matches. Clone sizes are given selectively: once, few, many, or a class where the clone is expanded.

j_gene	d_gene	v_gene	abundance	len	CDR3aa	CDR3nt
TRBJ2-7	TRBD2	TRBV7-2	NA	15	CASSSGSGRAYEQYF	TGTGCCAGCAGCTCCGGTAGCGGGAGGGCCTACGAGCAGTACTTC
TRBJ1-1	NA	TRBV6-5	NA	14	CASSYLGRDTEAFF	TGTGCCAGCAGTTACTTGGGTAGGGACACTGAAGCTTTCTTT
TRBJ2-3	TRBD1	TRBV7-2	once	16	CASSSDLTGGANTQYF	TGTGCCAGCAGCTCGGACCTGACAGGGGGCGCAAATACGCAGTATTTT
TRBJ1-3	NA	TRBV12-3/TRBV12-4	NA	13	CASSLNSGNTIYF	TGTGCCAGCAGCCTTAACTCTGGAAACACCATATATTTT
TRBJ2-6	NA	TRBV7-3	few	16	CASSLAGASGANVLTF	TGTGCCAGCAGCCTAGCAGGGGCCTCTGGGGCCAACGTCCTGACTTTC
TRBJ1-2	NA	TRBV7-2	NA	15	CASSLDLSLGYGYTF	TGTGCCAGCAGCTTAGATCTGAGCTTAGGCTATGGCTACACCTTC
TRBJ2-7	NA	TRBV3-1	NA	15	CASSQDPAGDYEQYF	TGTGCCAGCAGCCAAGATCCGGCCGGTGACTACGAGCAGTACTTC
TRBJ2-2	TRBD2	TRBV20-1	NA	14	CSARRLAGAGELFF	TGCAGTGCTAGACGGCTAGCGGGGGCCGGGGAGCTGTTTTTT
TRBJ2-7	NA	TRBV19	NA	14	CASSTRGKRHEQYF	TGTGCCAGTAGTACCCGGGGTAAAAGGCACGAGCAGTACTTC
TRBJ2-5	NA	TRBV5-1	NA	15	CASSWLTSRQETQYF	TGCGCCAGCAGCTGGTTGACTAGTCGGCAAGAGACCCAGTACTTC
TRBJ1-2	NA	TRBV11-2	once	14	CASSHPGGPTGYTF	TGTGCCAGCAGCCACCCCGGGGGGCCGACTGGCTACACCTTC
TRBJ2-1	NA	TRBV9	NA	14	CASSVVGTGNEQFF	TGTGCCAGCAGCGTAGTGGGAACTGGGAATGAGCAGTTCTTC